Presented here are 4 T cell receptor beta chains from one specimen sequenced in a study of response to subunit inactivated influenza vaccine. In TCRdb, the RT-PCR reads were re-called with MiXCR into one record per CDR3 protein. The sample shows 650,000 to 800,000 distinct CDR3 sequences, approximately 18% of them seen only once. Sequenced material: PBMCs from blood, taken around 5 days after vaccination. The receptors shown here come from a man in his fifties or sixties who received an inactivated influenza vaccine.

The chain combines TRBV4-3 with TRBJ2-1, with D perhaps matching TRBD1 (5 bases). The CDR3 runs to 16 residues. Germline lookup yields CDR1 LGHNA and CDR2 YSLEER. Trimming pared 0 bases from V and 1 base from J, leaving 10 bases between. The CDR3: CASSQDSRESYNEQFF. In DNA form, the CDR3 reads TGCGCCAGCAGCCAAGATAGCAGGGAATCCTACAATGAGCAGTTCTTC.

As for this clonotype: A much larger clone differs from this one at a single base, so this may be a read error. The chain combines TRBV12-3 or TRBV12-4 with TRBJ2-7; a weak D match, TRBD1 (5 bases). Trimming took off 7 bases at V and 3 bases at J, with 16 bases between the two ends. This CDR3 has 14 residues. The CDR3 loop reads CASNQKGVCYEQYF. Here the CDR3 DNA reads TGTGCCAGCAACCAGAAAGGGGTATGCTACGAGCAGTACTTC.

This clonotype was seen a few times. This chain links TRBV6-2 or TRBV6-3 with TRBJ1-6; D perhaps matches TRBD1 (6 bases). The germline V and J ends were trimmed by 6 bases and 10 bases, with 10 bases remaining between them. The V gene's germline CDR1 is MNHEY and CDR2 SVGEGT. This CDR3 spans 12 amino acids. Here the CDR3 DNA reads TGTGCCAGCAGACAGGGACGATCACCCCTCCACTTT. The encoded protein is CASRQGRSPLHF.

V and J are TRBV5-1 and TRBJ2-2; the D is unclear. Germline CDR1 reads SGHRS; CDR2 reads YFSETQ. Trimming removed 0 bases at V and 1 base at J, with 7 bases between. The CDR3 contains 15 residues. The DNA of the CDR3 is TGCGCCAGCAGCTTGGTTCCAGGGAACACCGGGGAGCTGTTTTTT. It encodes CASSLVPGNTGELFF.